Each of the 8 T cell receptor beta chains below was sequenced from the same sample in a study of T cells in Graves' hyperthyroidism and ophthalmopathy. Amplification of TCR beta CDR3 regions was performed using RNA transcripts as template. First-round RT-PCR with HTBI primers amplified the TCR CDR3 region. TCRdb independently ran MiXCR on the multiplex PCR reads; one entry per CDR3 protein. Seen here are 400,000 to 600,000 distinct CDR3 sequences, around 21% observed once, and the top ten hold more than 25%. The specimen sequenced was blood. Receptors were obtained from a man between 18 and 35 years old with Graves' hyperthyroidism.

The rearrangement joins TRBV27 to TRBJ2-7, with TRBD2 identical over 9 bases. The germline CDR1 and CDR2 sequences are MNHEY and SMNVEV (reference sequence). The CDR3 spans 16 residues. V gave up 5 bases and J gave up 3 bases; unmatched junction bases: 11. The CDR3 DNA reads TGTGCCAGCAGTCAAAGTCTAGCGGGGCCCTTCTACGAGCAGTACTTC. The encoded protein is CASSQSLAGPFYEQYF.

This clonotype was detected many times. V is TRBV20-1 and J is TRBJ1-2; 7 bases line up with TRBD1. J gave up 13 bases and V 4 bases, and 21 bases lay outside the gene matches. The CDR3 is 15 residues long. Germline-derived CDR1 and CDR2 are DFQATT and SNEGSKA (reference sequence). The CDR3 nucleotides are TGCAGTGCTACCCGTCCGGGGACAGTCAAGGGGGTCGGCACCTTC. Translated, it gives CSATRPGTVKGVGTF.

Ten or more counts support this clonotype. The rearrangement uses TRBV19 and TRBJ2-7; 9 nucleotides agree with TRBD1. The CDR3 runs 14 residues. J was trimmed by 5 bases and V by 8 bases; bases with no gene match: 10. Germline-derived CDR1 and CDR2 are LNHDA and SQIVND (reference sequence). The CDR3 DNA reads TGTGCCAGTTCTCCCGGGACAGGGTTCCACGAGCAGTACTTC. Its protein is CASSPGTGFHEQYF.

With respect to this clonotype: It may be a read error: a sequence one base away is much more abundant. V is TRBV29-1 and J is TRBJ1-1, with TRBD1 as a possible D gene (5 bases). The CDR3 is 14 amino acids. Germline V gene data show CDR1 as SQVTM and CDR2 as ANQGSEA. DNA of the CDR3: TGCAGCGTTGAACCCGGGGCGTCGAACGCTGAAGCTTTCTTT. Translated: CSVEPGASNAEAFF. The variable domain in full, with the rest retrieved from reference TRBV29-1 and TRBJ1-1, is SAVISQKPSRDICQRGTSLTIQCQVDSQVTMMFWYRQQPGQSLTLIATANQGSEATYESGFVIDKFPISRPNLTFSTLTVSNMSPEDSSIYLCSVEPGASNAEAFFGQGTRLTVV.

This clonotype was seen more than once but under ten times. The chain employs TRBV18 and TRBJ2-5; 11 bases are shared with TRBD2. The germline V gene encodes CDR1 KGHSH and CDR2 LQKENI. Trimming removed 4 bases from V and 4 bases from J; junction bases left unmatched: 5. This CDR3 is built from 15 residues. CDR3 sequence reads: CASSRSGTSGETQYF. Here the CDR3 DNA reads TGTGCCAGCTCACGTTCCGGGACTAGCGGAGAGACCCAGTACTTC.

This clonotype has at least ten counts. The chain uses TRBV19 and TRBJ1-1; D may be TRBD1 (6 bases). This CDR3 comprises 14 residues. Germline-derived CDR1 and CDR2 are LNHDA and SQIVND (reference sequence). Trimming shortened V by 6 bases and J by 1 base, and 12 bases separated the two germline ends. In DNA, the CDR3 is TGTGCCAGTAGAGTAGGGGGAGGGAACACTGAAGCTTTCTTT. Translated: CASRVGGGNTEAFF.

For this clonotype: This could be a read error, since a much larger clone is one nucleotide away. As the CDR3 is not closed by the conserved phenylalanine or tryptophan, this likely results from a read error. The V and J genes are TRBV7-9 and TRBJ1-1; D unresolved. Looked up from germline, CDR1 is SEHNR and CDR2 is FQNEAQ (reference sequence). V lost 4 bases and J lost 1, with 10 bases in between. This CDR3 has 14 residues. CDR3 in DNA: TGTGCCAGCAGCTCCCGACCTCAGAACACTGAAGCTTTCTAT. Protein sequence: CASSSRPQNTEAFY.

This clonotype showed up just a few times. DNA of the CDR3: TGTGCCAGCAGTGAAATGGTGTCCGGGGGCCGGGAGCTGTTTTTT. Its translation: CASSEMVSGGRELFF. This chain connects TRBV2 to TRBJ2-2; D tentatively fits TRBD1 or TRBD2 (6 bases each). The germline V gene encodes CDR1 SNHLY and CDR2 FYNNEI. The CDR3 contains 15 residues. Deletions cut 2 bases from V and 9 bases from J, with 16 bases between.